Listed here are 9 T cell receptor beta chains from one sample, sequenced in a study of blood T cell repertoires in COVID-19. Sequencing used immunoSEQ multiplex PCR; TCRdb keeps in-frame clones, though not all of them. This table has fewer than 300,000 clones, over 75% appearing once. The sequencing sample was made of peripheral blood. These receptor sequences come from a man in his forties or fifties with active or convalescent COVID-19.

The chain employs TRBV7-3 and TRBJ2-5; D gene uncertain. V was clipped by 1 base and J by 2 bases, with 14 bases between them. The CDR3 loop spans 16 amino acids. Germline V gene data show CDR1 as SGHTA and CDR2 as FQGTGA. The CDR3 loop reads CASSLRWRSPQETQYF. CDR3 nucleotides: TGTGCCAGCAGCTTAAGATGGCGGAGCCCGCAAGAGACCCAGTACTTC.

The chain links TRBV5-8 to TRBJ2-7, with D possibly matching TRBD1 (5 bases). The CDR3 sequence is 14 residues long. Trimming cost V 5 bases and J 3 bases, with 15 bases left between them. Germline loops: CDR1 SGHTS, CDR2 YDEGEE. CDR3 in DNA: TGTGCCAGCAGTTCCGACAGATCTCTCTACGAGCAGTACTTC. This gives the protein CASSSDRSLYEQYF.

This clone appeared once. This chain uses TRBV18 with TRBJ1-1; TRBD1 is a possible D gene (5 bases). The germline V gene has CDR1 KGHSH and CDR2 LQKENI. Trimming pared 3 bases from V and 4 bases from J, leaving 15 bases between. CDR3 size: 15 residues. The CDR3 DNA follows: TGTGCCAGCTCACCGTCTCTGACGGGGGGCACTGAAGCTTTCTTT. Translating gives CASSPSLTGGTEAFF.

This clone occurred once. The CDR3 is CASSGTSAYNEQFF. CDR3 DNA sequence: TGTGCCAGCTCCGGGACTTCGGCCTACAATGAGCAGTTCTTC. V is TRBV18 and J is TRBJ2-1; D possibly corresponds to TRBD2 (6 bases). Trimming took 6 bases from V and 2 from J, leaving 11 bases between them. Germline CDR1 and CDR2: KGHSH and LQKENI. CDR3 size: 14 residues.

This clone was observed a handful of times. Other DNA sequences in the same sample also yield this CDR3. This chain links TRBV5-5 with TRBJ2-5; 8 positions match TRBD1. Germline loops: CDR1 SGHKS, CDR2 YYEKEE (reference sequence). V lost 4 bases and J lost 3; bases outside the gene matches: 8. The CDR3 spans 15 residues. In nucleotides, the CDR3 is TGTGCCAGCAGCCTAGGACCAGGGGGCGAAGAGACCCAGTACTTC. This gives the protein CASSLGPGGEETQYF.

The chain is built from TRBV18 and TRBJ1-1; no clear D. V shed 5 bases and J shed 1 base, with 8 bases lying between them. The CDR3 is 13 residues long. The V gene's germline CDR1 is KGHSH and CDR2 LQKENI. The CDR3 DNA reads TGTGCCAGCTCATCCTCCGGGAACACTGAAGCTTTCTTT. Its protein product is CASSSSGNTEAFF.

This clone was observed a handful of times. One end of the junction fails to match germline, which may point to a read error. This chain connects TRBV29-1 to TRBJ2-3; 7 bases are shared with TRBD2. The CDR3 sequence is 16 residues long. The germline V gene encodes CDR1 SQVTM and CDR2 ANQGSEA. The CDR3 region is CSVGRAGGSSTYTQYF. Here the CDR3 DNA reads TGCAGCGTTGGGCGTGCCGGGGGGTCTAGCACATATACGCAGTATTTT.

The V call is TRBV24-1, the J call TRBJ1-5; TRBD1 aligns across 7 bases. Germline CDR1 and CDR2: KGHDR and SFDVKD. The CDR3 has 10 residues. Germline trimming cut 9 bases from V and 9 bases from J; bases unmatched to any gene: 1. The CDR3 nucleotides are TGTGCCACCCAGGGGGGGCCCCAGCATTTT. It encodes CATQGGPQHF.

This clone was detected only a few times. This sequence joins TRBV30 and TRBJ2-5; 7 bases fit TRBD1. This CDR3 contains 13 residues. The germline V gene encodes CDR1 GTSNPN and CDR2 SVGIG (reference sequence). V was pared by 4 bases and J by 5 bases, with 7 bases of the junction left unmatched. CDR3 amino acids: CAWNRGRAETQYF. The DNA of the CDR3 is TGTGCCTGGAACAGGGGCAGGGCTGAGACCCAGTACTTC.